A selection of T cell receptor beta chains follows, all from one sample in a study of blood T cell repertoires in COVID-19. Libraries were prepared by immunoSEQ multiplex PCR; TCRdb keeps only in-frame clonotypes and omits some of them. Of over 70,000 clones in the sample, approximately 90% were seen once. The sequenced sample was peripheral blood. All receptors derive from a human donor with active COVID-19. The donor label of this sample is uncertain. Both conserved end residues are trimmed from each CDR3.

v_gene	j_gene	CDR3aa
TRBV6-1	TRBJ1-1	ASSEDGGGTEAF
TRBV2	TRBJ2-2	ASKRGLNTGELF
TRBV7-3	TRBJ2-5	ASSLIGEETQY
TRBV4-1	TRBJ2-7	ASSQDSAGGIEQY
TRBV19	TRBJ2-2	ASSILLGGAANTRELF
TRBV2	TRBJ2-1	ASSRAGGRYEQF
TRBV5-6	TRBJ1-1	ASSSRARRLRAEAF
TRBV11-3	TRBJ2-2	ASSLSPGQGYTGELF
TRBV9	TRBJ2-1	ASSVLDRQYNEQF
TRBV19	TRBJ1-1	ASSFGGFGPNTEAF
TRBV7-3	TRBJ1-6	ASSLLGRDNSPLH
TRBV24-1	TRBJ2-7	ATIQGSPNEQY
TRBV18	TRBJ1-1	ASSPGGRDGNTEAF
TRBV3-1/TRBV3-2	TRBJ1-2	ASRGTGGNYGYT
TRBV19	TRBJ1-3	ASSTATDDSGNTIY
TRBV18	TRBJ2-1	ASYRDRSSYNEQF
TRBV7-2	TRBJ2-1	ASSLGVAGGTNNEQF
TRBV5-1	TRBJ2-5	ASSLASGNRETQY
TRBV9	TRBJ2-3	ASSVEGAGDTDTQY
TRBV7-8	TRBJ2-5	ASSSTGFGETQY
TRBV9	TRBJ2-7	ASSATGQGTYEQY
TRBV3-1/TRBV3-2	TRBJ2-1	ASSQVTIDEQF
TRBV19	TRBJ2-4	ASSSHGNIQY
TRBV5-5	TRBJ2-6	ASSSGVAGIGSGANVLT
TRBV7-8	TRBJ2-7	ASSLGSGSYEQY
TRBV7-8	TRBJ2-7	ASSRGQVTFYEQY
TRBV7-3	TRBJ2-1	ASSLIPGTGVNEQF
TRBV6-1	TRBJ2-2	ASSELAGTTGELF
TRBV7-9	TRBJ2-3	ASSLISVGSVGRY
TRBV3-1/TRBV3-2	TRBJ1-2	ASSTHPGCGTSYT
TRBV7-3	TRBJ2-1	ASSRTSGGYNEQF
TRBV9	TRBJ2-7	ASSPRVSGGYEQY
TRBV9	TRBJ1-2	ASNTGGAYGYT
TRBV4-1	TRBJ1-1	ASSQILQASNTEAF
TRBV24-1	TRBJ2-2	ATSDLGRGSGTGELF
TRBV3-1/TRBV3-2	TRBJ2-5	ASSQPTGSQETQY
TRBV11-2	TRBJ1-2	ASSPLGGLRYGYT
TRBV28	TRBJ2-7	ASSQGTDEQY